The present entry profiles one T cell receptor (beta chain) with its context. This entry comes from a study of shared clonotypes between healthy human individuals. Turning to the study itself: Plates per donor: three CD4 naive, three CD4 memory, two CD8 naive, one CD8 memory.

Only in-frame clones appear in the TCRdb table, and some are missing; sequencing was by immunoSEQ multiplex PCR. The repertoire holds approximately 640,000 clones, with about 90% as singletons. The CDR3 extends over 14 amino acids. The V and J ends lost 11 bases and 2 bases respectively, with 19 bases between them. Germline V gene lookup returns CDR1 SEHNR and CDR2 FQNEAQ (reference sequence). This sequence joins TRBV7-9 and TRBJ2-7, with D possibly called TRBD1 or TRBD2 (6 bases each). The sample comprised memory CD8+ T cells from PBMCs. The subset denotes: CD45RO+ cells pooled with CCR7-negative TemRA cells. The receptor was derived from a young man in good health. Some clones in this sample may be carry-over from other donors' samples. CDR3 DNA sequence: TGTGCCTCAACGGAGGGGGAGGTCCCCTACGAGCAGTACTTC. Translation gives CASTEGEVPYEQYF.